At least ten counts were recorded for the clone carrying this T cell receptor beta chain. Its antigen remains unidentified. These data belong to a study of T cells in Graves' hyperthyroidism and ophthalmopathy. There were TCR beta CDR3 regions amplified from RNA transcripts. Carried out on the TCR CDR3, a first-round RT-PCR used the HTBI primer set. TCRdb passed the multiplex PCR reads through MiXCR, listing each CDR3 protein once. This table has around 250,000 distinct CDR3 sequences, roughly 14% appearing once. Germline V gene lookup returns CDR1 MGHRA and CDR2 YSYEKL. Trimming removed 4 bases from V and 10 bases from J, with 14 bases in between. This CDR3 has 13 residues. Findings and limits, study-wide: Also found in blood were most expanded thyroid clonotypes above 0.001. Stable hyperthyroidism was told apart from ophthalmopathy by a model built on 13 V-J features.

The chain has TRBV4-1 and TRBJ2-1, with D possibly TRBD2 on 5 matching bases. Specimen: blood. This TCR was recovered from a woman in her thirties or forties with Graves' hyperthyroidism that later progressed to Graves' ophthalmopathy. CDR3 region: CASSLYLGGEQFF. The CDR3 DNA is TGCGCCAGCAGCCTCTACCTCGGAGGAGAGCAGTTCTTC.